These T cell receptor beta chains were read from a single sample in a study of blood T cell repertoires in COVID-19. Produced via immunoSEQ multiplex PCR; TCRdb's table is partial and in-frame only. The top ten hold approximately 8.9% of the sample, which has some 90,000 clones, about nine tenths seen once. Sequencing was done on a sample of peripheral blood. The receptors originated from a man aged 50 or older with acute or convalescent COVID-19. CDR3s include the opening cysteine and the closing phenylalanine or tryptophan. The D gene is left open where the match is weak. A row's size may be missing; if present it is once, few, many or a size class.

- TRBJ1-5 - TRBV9 CASSERAGANQPQHF TGTGCCAGCAGTGAGAGGGCGGGGGCCAATCAGCCCCAGCATTTT
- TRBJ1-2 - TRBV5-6 CASSSGDGLNYGYTF TGTGCCAGCAGCTCGGGGGACGGTCTTAACTATGGCTACACCTTC
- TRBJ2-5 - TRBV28 CASSVGLTQYF TGTGCCAGCAGTGTGGGCCTCACCCAGTACTTC
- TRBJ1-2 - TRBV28 CATTTYKARGYTF TGTGCCACCACAACTTACAAGGCTAGAGGCTACACCTTC
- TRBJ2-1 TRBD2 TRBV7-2 CASSLDLSGGSYNEQFF TGTGCCAGCAGCTTAGATCTTAGCGGGGGCTCCTACAATGAGCAGTTCTTC
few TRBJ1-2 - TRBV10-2 CASSEEGGYGYTF TGCGCCAGCAGTGAGGAGGGCGGCTATGGCTACACCTTC
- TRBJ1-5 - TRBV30 CAWTLDSNQPQHF TGTGCCTGGACTCTAGACAGCAATCAGCCCCAGCATTTT
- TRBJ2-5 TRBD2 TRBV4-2 CASSQETGLAGRLGTQYF TGTGCCAGCAGCCAAGAAACGGGACTAGCGGGGCGGCTAGGGACCCAGTACTTC
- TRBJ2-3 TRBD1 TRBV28 CASRRDREGDTQYF TGTGCCAGCAGAAGGGACAGGGAAGGAGATACGCAGTATTTT
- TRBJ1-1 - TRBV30 CAWRQGRLEAFF TGTGCCTGGAGACAGGGCAGACTTGAAGCTTTCTTT
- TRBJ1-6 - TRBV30 CAWSDRVGYNSPLHF TGTGCCTGGAGTGACAGGGTGGGATATAATTCACCCCTCCACTTT
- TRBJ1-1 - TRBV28 CASGPGALNTEAFF TGTGCCAGCGGGCCGGGAGCCCTGAACACTGAAGCTTTCTTT
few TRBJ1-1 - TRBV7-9 CASSSQGGGGTEAFF TGTGCCAGCAGCTCCCAAGGGGGTGGCGGCACTGAAGCTTTCTTT
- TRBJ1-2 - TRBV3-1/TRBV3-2 CASSQGQVSGYTF TGTGCCAGCAGCCAAGGGCAGGTATCCGGCTACACCTTC
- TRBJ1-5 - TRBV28 CASKVQGSNQPQHF TGTGCCAGCAAAGTACAGGGTTCAAATCAGCCCCAGCATTTT
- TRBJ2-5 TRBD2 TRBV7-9 CASSLGGGAWETQYF TGTGCCAGCAGCTTAGGCGGGGGGGCCTGGGAGACCCAGTACTTC
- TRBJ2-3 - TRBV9 CASRGGSTDTQYF TGTGCCAGCAGAGGCGGAAGCACAGATACGCAGTATTTT
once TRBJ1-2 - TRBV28 CASGFPGRAAGYTF TGTGCCAGCGGATTCCCTGGGAGGGCGGCTGGCTACACCTTC
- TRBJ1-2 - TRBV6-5 CASSSHNSYGYTF TGTGCCAGCAGTTCGCATAACAGCTATGGCTACACCTTC
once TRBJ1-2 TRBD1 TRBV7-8 CASSSGTGANYGYTF TGTGCCAGCAGCTCCGGGACAGGGGCCAACTATGGCTACACCTTC
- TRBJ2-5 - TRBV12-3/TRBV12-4 CASKRMLEETQYF TGTGCCAGCAAGCGGATGTTGGAAGAGACCCAGTACTTC
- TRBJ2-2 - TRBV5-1 CASSPRDTTGELFF TGCGCCAGCAGCCCCCGGGACACCACAGGGGAGCTGTTTTTT
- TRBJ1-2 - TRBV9 CASSDGGGSNGYTF TGTGCCAGCAGTGATGGCGGGGGCTCAAATGGCTACACCTTC
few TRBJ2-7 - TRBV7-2 CASSFDRYEQYF TGTGCCAGCAGCTTCGACAGATACGAGCAGTACTTC
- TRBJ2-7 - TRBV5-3 CARSFGSGTPEYYEQYF TGTGCCAGAAGCTTTGGCTCCGGGACACCCGAATATTACGAGCAGTACTTC
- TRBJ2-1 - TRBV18 CASSPPSTSYNEQFF TGTGCCAGCTCCCCACCCTCGACTTCTTACAATGAGCAGTTCTTC
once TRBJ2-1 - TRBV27 CASSLSAAGNNEQFF TGTGCCAGCAGTTTATCCGCTGCGGGTAACAATGAGCAGTTCTTC